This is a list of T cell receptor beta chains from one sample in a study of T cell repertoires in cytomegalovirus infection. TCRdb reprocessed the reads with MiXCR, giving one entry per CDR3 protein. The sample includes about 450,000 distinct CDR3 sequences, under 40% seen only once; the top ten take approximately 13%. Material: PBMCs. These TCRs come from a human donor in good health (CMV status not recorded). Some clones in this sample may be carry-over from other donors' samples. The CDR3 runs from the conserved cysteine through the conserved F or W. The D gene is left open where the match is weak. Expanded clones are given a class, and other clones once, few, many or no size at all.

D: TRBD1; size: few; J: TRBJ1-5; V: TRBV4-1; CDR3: CASSSGQGANYGNQPQHF; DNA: TGTGCCAGCAGCTCGGGACAGGGGGCGAATTACGGCAATCAGCCCCAGCATTTT
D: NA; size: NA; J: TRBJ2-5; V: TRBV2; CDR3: CAIGSEETQYF; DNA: TGTGCCATCGGGAGTGAGGAGACCCAGTACTTC
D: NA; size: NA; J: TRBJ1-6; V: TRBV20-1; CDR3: CCARRVDSPLHF; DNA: TGCTGTGCAAGGAGGGTAGACTCACCCCTCCACTTT
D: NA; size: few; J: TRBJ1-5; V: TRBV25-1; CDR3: CASSGPRPEGPQHF; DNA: TGTGCCAGCAGTGGTCCGAGGCCCGAGGGGCCCCAGCATTTT
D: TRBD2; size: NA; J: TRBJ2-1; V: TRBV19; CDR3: CASSISGGASEQFF; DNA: TGTGCCAGTAGTATTAGCGGGGGGGCGTCTGAGCAGTTCTTC
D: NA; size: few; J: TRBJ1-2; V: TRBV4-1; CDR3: CASSHLFGYTF; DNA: TGCGCCAGCAGCCACCTTTTTGGCTACACCTTC
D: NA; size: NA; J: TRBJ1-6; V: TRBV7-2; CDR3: CASSPAIGELVSPLHF; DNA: TGTGCCAGCAGCCCCGCCATCGGAGAGCTGGTTTCACCCCTCCACTTT
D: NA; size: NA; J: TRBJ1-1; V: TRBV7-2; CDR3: CASSPFGTSVRGTEAFF; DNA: TGTGCCAGCAGCCCATTCGGAACGAGTGTGAGGGGCACTGAAGCTTTCTTT
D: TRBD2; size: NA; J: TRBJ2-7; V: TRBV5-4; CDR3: CASSQGTSGQYEQYF; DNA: TGTGCCAGCAGCCAAGGGACTAGCGGCCAATACGAGCAGTACTTC
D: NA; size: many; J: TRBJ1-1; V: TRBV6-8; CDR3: CASKLREGFAEAFF; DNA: TGTGCCAGCAAGTTACGAGAAGGGTTTGCTGAAGCTTTCTTT
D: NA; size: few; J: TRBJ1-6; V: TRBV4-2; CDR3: CASSQDLGQYYNSPLHF; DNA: TGTGCCAGCAGCCAAGATCTCGGACAGTACTATAATTCACCCCTCCACTTT
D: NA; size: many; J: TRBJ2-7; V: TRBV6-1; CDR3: CASSPPGPSNEQYF; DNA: TGTGCCAGCAGTCCCCCGGGACCCTCCAACGAGCAGTACTTC
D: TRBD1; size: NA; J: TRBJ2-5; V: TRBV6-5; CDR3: CASSYDRGLGETQYF; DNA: TGTGCCAGCAGTTATGACAGGGGGCTTGGTGAGACCCAGTACTTC
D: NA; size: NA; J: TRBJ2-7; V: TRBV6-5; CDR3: CASSYSRNGENEQYF; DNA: TGTGCCAGCAGTTACTCACGGAACGGGGAAAACGAGCAGTACTTC
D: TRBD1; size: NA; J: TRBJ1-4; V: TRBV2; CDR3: CARERRTGGLPEKLFF; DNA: TGTGCCCGCGAGAGGCGGACAGGGGGTCTTCCCGAAAAACTGTTTTTT
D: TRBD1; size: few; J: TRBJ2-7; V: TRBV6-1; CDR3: CASKTQTGQGTEQYF; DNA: TGTGCCAGCAAGACCCAGACGGGACAGGGGACCGAGCAGTACTTC
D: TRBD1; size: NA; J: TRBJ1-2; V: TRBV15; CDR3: CATSRDRGQLNYGYTF; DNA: TGTGCCACCAGCAGGGACAGGGGGCAACTCAACTATGGCTACACCTTC
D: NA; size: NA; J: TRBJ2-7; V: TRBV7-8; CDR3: CASSLQIFYEQYF; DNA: TGTGCCAGCAGCCTTCAGATATTTTACGAGCAGTACTTC
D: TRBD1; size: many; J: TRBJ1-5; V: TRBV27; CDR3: CASRPGQNQPQHF; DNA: TGTGCCAGCAGGCCGGGACAGAATCAGCCCCAGCATTTT
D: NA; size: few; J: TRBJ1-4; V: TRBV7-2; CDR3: CASSARGVVSEKLFF; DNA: TGTGCCAGCAGCGCAAGGGGGGTAGTAAGTGAAAAACTGTTTTTT
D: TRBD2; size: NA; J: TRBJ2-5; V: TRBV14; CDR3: CASSSPGLAGVIQETQYF; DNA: TGTGCCAGCAGCTCCCCGGGACTAGCGGGGGTTATCCAAGAGACCCAGTACTTC
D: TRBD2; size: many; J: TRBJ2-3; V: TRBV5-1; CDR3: CASSSGTSGPGEYF; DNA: TGCGCCAGCAGCTCTGGGACTAGCGGGCCTGGGGAATATTTT
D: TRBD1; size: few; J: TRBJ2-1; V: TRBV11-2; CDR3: CASSLTRQGYNEQFF; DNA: TGTGCCAGCAGCCTAACCCGACAGGGGTACAATGAGCAGTTCTTC
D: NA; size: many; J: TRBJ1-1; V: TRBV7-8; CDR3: CASSLPSSLEAFF; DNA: TGTGCCAGCAGCCTTCCTTCGTCACTTGAAGCTTTCTTT
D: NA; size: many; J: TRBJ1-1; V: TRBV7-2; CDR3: CASSTGDLRTEAFF; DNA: TGTGCCAGCAGCACAGGAGATTTAAGGACTGAAGCTTTCTTT
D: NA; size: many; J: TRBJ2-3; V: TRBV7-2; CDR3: CASSLIRRDTQYF; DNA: TGTGCCAGCAGCCTAATAAGGCGGGATACGCAGTATTTT
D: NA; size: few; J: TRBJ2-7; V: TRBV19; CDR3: CASSPEGFYGEQYF; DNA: TGTGCCAGTAGTCCTGAAGGGTTTTACGGCGAGCAGTACTTC
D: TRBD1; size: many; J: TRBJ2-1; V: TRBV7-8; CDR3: CASSPGTGNYNEQFF; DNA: TGTGCCAGCAGCCCCGGGACAGGGAACTACAATGAGCAGTTCTTC
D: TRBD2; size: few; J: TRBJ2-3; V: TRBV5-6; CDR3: CASSLGRTSGTDTQYF; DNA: TGTGCCAGCAGCTTGGGTCGGACTAGCGGAACAGATACGCAGTATTTT
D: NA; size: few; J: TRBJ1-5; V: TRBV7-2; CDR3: CASRSTGSNQPQHF; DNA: TGTGCCAGCAGATCCACAGGGAGCAATCAGCCCCAGCATTTT
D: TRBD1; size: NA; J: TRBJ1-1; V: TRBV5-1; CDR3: CASSQTDRATEACF; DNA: TGCGCCAGCAGCCAGACGGACAGGGCGACTGAAGCTTGCTTT
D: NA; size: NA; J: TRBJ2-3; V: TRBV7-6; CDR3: CASSRSDGEGTDTQFF; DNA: TGTGCCAGCAGCAGATCGGACGGAGAGGGCACAGATACGCAGTTTTTT
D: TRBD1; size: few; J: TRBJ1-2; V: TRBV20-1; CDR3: CSARAGTDYGYTF; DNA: TGCAGTGCTAGGGCCGGGACAGACTATGGCTACACCTTC